The 7 T cell receptor beta chains reported below all come from one sample, sequenced in a study of T cells after yellow fever vaccination (dated by TCRdb to between 2018 and 2020). The library came from 5' RACE. The data were produced on an Illumina HiSeq 2500. The public reads were quality trimmed at Q25 with fastp and then assembled into clones with MiXCR by TCRdb, keeping productive beta chains. Every distinct CDR3 protein forms one entry, paired with its most common genes and DNA. The sample table shows almost 70,000 distinct CDR3 sequences, and approximately 5% are seen once. About 2% of the sample goes to the ten largest clones. What the treatment or condition label conveys for this sample: live attenuated yellow fever vaccine strain. The sample consisted of CD4+ T cells sorted from PBMCs, taken less than 16 days after the first yellow fever vaccination. The source of these receptors is a man aged 18 to 30 who received the YFV17D yellow fever vaccine.

About this clonotype itself: A much larger clone is a single base away; this may be a read error. The chain is built from TRBV7-2 and TRBJ2-5; D is undetermined. There are 13 residues in the CDR3. V was trimmed by 8 bases and J by 1 base, leaving 11 bases between them. Looked up from germline, CDR1 is SGHTA and CDR2 is FQGNSA. The CDR3 is CASVSRIQETQYF. The CDR3 region has the DNA TGTGCCAGCGTCTCCAGGATCCAAGAGACCCAGTACTTC.

The sample holds many counts of this clonotype. The V and J genes are TRBV18 and TRBJ2-1; D remains unclear. Germline V lookup: CDR1 KGHSH, CDR2 LQKENI. The CDR3 consists of 14 residues. Between the trimmed V and J ends, which lost 6 bases and 5 bases, there was a span of 14 bases. The CDR3 DNA sequence: TGTGCCAGCTCCCCGCCCGGAAATCACAATGAGCAGTTCTTC. Protein sequence: CASSPPGNHNEQFF. Full variable domain (rest looked up from reference TRBV18 and TRBJ2-1): NAGVMQNPRHLVRRRGQEARLRCSPMKGHSHVYWYRQLPEEGLKFMVYLQKENIIDESGMPKERFSAEFPKEGPSILRIQQVVRGDSAAYFCASSPPGNHNEQFFGPGTRLTVL.

The V gene is TRBV19, the J gene TRBJ2-1; D call uncertain. Germline CDR1 reads LNHDA; CDR2 reads SQIVND (reference sequence). The CDR3 consists of 16 residues. The V gene lost 3 bases and the J gene lost 0 bases, with 12 bases spanning the gap. In DNA, the CDR3 is TGTGCCAGTAGTATGCAGGCATCCCTCTCCTACAATGAGCAGTTCTTC. Translated: CASSMQASLSYNEQFF.

This clonotype was picked up many times. The V and J genes are TRBV5-5 and TRBJ2-1; D call uncertain. Trimming removed 0 bases at V and 5 bases at J, with 6 bases between. The germline CDR1 and CDR2 sequences are SGHKS and YYEKEE (reference sequence). The CDR3 spans 13 residues. CDR3 nucleotides: TGTGCCAGCAGCTTGGCACCCAACAATGAGCAGTTCTTC. Amino acid sequence: CASSLAPNNEQFF.

Many counts were recorded for this clonotype. The chain links TRBV15 to TRBJ1-2; 7 bases fit TRBD1. The V gene's germline CDR1 is LNHNV and CDR2 YYDKDF (reference sequence). CDR3 length: 15 amino acids. The junction had 9 bases not matched to a gene; V was cut back by 5 bases and J by 3 bases. The CDR3 coding sequence is TGTGCCACCAGCGGAGGAGGGGGCGCTCACTATGGCTACACCTTC. This encodes CATSGGGGAHYGYTF. Full variable domain (missing parts from reference TRBV15 and TRBJ1-2): DAMVIQNPRYQVTQFGKPVTLSCSQTLNHNVMYWYQQKSSQAPKLLFHYYDKDFNNEADTPDNFQSRRPNTSFCFLDIRSPGLGDTAMYLCATSGGGGAHYGYTFGSGTRLTVV.

This clonotype was picked up many times. The rearrangement links TRBV7-9 to TRBJ2-2, with TRBD2 identical over 10 bases. The CDR3 runs 16 residues. In germline, CDR1 is SEHNR, CDR2 FQNEAQ (reference sequence). V lost 5 bases, J lost 7 bases, and 10 bases stayed unmatched. CDR3 nucleotides: TGTGCCAGCAGCCCCCAGCCTAGCGGGGGAATCGGGGAGCTGTTTTTT. Residues: CASSPQPSGGIGELFF.

This clonotype was seen many times. The chain uses TRBV4-3 and TRBJ1-4; 7 bases align to TRBD1. Germline V CDR1 and CDR2: LGHNA, YSLEER. The V segment lost 0 bases and the J segment 15 bases; nucleotides outside the gene matches: 7. The CDR3 runs to 13 residues. CDR3 in amino acids: CASSQERGQWMFF. CDR3 nucleotide sequence: TGCGCCAGCAGCCAAGAACGGGGACAGTGGATGTTTTTT.